This T cell receptor beta chain was documented in a study of OX40 agonist ivuxolimab in advanced cancers. Study-wide background: Patients assigned to dose escalation were diagnosed with hepatocellular carcinoma, melanoma, renal cell or head and neck cancer.

The CDR3 contains 12 residues. Germline CDR1 is SGDLS and CDR2 is YYNGEE. Trimming removed 0 bases at V and 6 bases at J, with 4 bases between. Study-wide findings and caveats: The study found that CD8+ T cells averaged more expanded clones than CD4+. Among expanded peripheral T cells, antigen specificity went undetermined.

With respect to this clone: Its matching antigen is unknown.

Libraries were prepared by immunoSEQ multiplex PCR; TCRdb keeps only in-frame clonotypes and omits some of them. The sample holds around 71,000 clones, more than 85% seen once. This chain joins TRBV9 and TRBJ1-3; no firm D call. Sequencing was performed on CD4+ or CD8+ T cells sorted from blood, taken in a trial of the OX40 agonist ivuxolimab. The TCR originated in an adult with an advanced solid tumor such as melanoma, head and neck, liver or kidney cancer. Here the CDR3 reads CASSVEENTIYF. In DNA, the CDR3 is TGTGCCAGCAGCGTAGAGGAAAACACCATATATTTT.